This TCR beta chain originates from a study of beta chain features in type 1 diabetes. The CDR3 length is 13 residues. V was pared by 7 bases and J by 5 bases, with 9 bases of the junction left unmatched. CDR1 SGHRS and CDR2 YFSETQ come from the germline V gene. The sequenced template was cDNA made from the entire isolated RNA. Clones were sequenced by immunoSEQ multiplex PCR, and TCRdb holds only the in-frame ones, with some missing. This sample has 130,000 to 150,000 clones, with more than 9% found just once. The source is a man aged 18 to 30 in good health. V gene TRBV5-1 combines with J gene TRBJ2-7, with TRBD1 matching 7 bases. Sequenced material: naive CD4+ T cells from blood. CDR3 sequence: CASRWTGSNEQYF. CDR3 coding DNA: TGCGCCAGCCGTTGGACAGGATCGAACGAGCAGTACTTC. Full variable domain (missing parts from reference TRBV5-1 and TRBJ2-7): KAGVTQTPRYLIKTRGQQVTLSCSPISGHRSVSWYQQTPGQGLQFLFEYFSETQRNKGNFPGRFSGRQFSNSRSEMNVSTLELGDSALYLCASRWTGSNEQYFGPGTRLTVT.